The 19 T cell receptor beta chains in this list originate from one sample, sequenced in a study of blood T cells in healthy people across ages. Using a J-beta primer mix together with a sample-barcoded 5' primer, a second PCR was run for about 6 to 12 cycles. TCRdb reanalysed the 5' RACE reads using MiXCR and keeps one entry per CDR3 protein. The sample includes about 1.8 million distinct CDR3 sequences, less than 50% of them seen just once. Material for sequencing was blood. The receptors shown here come from a middle-aged woman in good health.

This clonotype was observed a handful of times. The chain is built from TRBV7-9 and TRBJ2-5; 8 bases are shared with TRBD2. V shed 3 bases, J shed 5 bases, and the junction held 8 bases outside the gene matches. Germline loops: CDR1 SEHNR, CDR2 FQNEAQ (reference sequence). The CDR3 has 15 amino acids. Written as DNA, the CDR3 is TGTGCCAGCAGCTTCGGGGGGGGCCGCTACGAGACCCAGTACTTC. Protein product: CASSFGGGRYETQYF.

This clonotype has only a few counts. CDR3 sequence: CASRLESTGNRVYEQYF. The CDR3 DNA reads as TGTGCCAGCAGGTTAGAGTCAACAGGGAATCGGGTCTACGAGCAGTACTTC. The J gene is TRBJ2-4, the V gene TRBV6-1; possibly TRBD1 for D (6 bases). TRBJ2-7 explains the end of the DNA better; the J call may be wrong. The CDR3 is made up of 17 amino acids. Per the germline V gene, CDR1 is MNHNS and CDR2 is SASEGT.

This clonotype was recorded a few times. This chain uses TRBV20-1 with TRBJ1-1, with 7 bases that match TRBD1. The length of the CDR3 is 11 residues. V shed 3 bases and J 10 bases; nucleotides not matched to a gene: 5. Germline CDR1 DFQATT, CDR2 SNEGSKA (reference sequence). The CDR3 bases are TGCAGTGCTAGTGCGGGACAGACAGCTTTCTTT. It codes for CSASAGQTAFF.

The genes are TRBV20-1 and TRBJ2-1; D remains ambiguous. CDR3 length: 13 residues. The V end was cut by 3 bases, the J end by 0 bases, with 6 bases between. Per germline, CDR1 DFQATT and CDR2 SNEGSKA (reference sequence). The CDR3 region is CSASKSSYNEQFF. CDR3 coding DNA: TGCAGTGCTAGTAAGAGCTCCTACAATGAGCAGTTCTTC.

The CDR3 bases are TGTGCCGCTTACCGCCGGGACACCTATGGCTACACCTTC. Translation gives CAAYRRDTYGYTF. The chain recombines TRBV28 with TRBJ1-2; TRBD1 might be the D (6 bases). Between the trimmed V and J ends, which lost 11 bases and 4 bases, there was a span of 17 bases. The CDR3 has 13 residues. Germline V lookup: CDR1 MDHEN, CDR2 SYDVKM.

This chain links TRBV20-1 with TRBJ2-7, with D possibly matching TRBD2 (5 bases). V gave up 5 bases and J gave up 9 bases, with 26 bases separating them. Germline CDR1 reads DFQATT; CDR2 reads SNEGSKA (reference sequence). The CDR3 contains 15 residues. The CDR3 is CSAPLGGSALGGQYF. CDR3 nucleotide sequence: TGCAGTGCTCCCCTTGGAGGTAGCGCTCTTGGTGGGCAGTACTTC.

The genes are TRBV20-1 and TRBJ2-7, with 8 positions matching TRBD2. Germline CDR1 reads DFQATT; CDR2 reads SNEGSKA (reference sequence). CDR3 length: 12 amino acids. V dropped 5 bases and J dropped 5; count of bases not matched to a gene: 5. The CDR3 spells CSASGGAHEQYF. The CDR3 DNA sequence: TGCAGTGCTTCCGGGGGGGCACACGAGCAGTACTTC.

The rearrangement uses TRBV6-5 and TRBJ2-3; TRBD1 is a possible D gene (5 bases). This CDR3 comprises 16 residues. The germline gives CDR1 MNHEY, CDR2 SVGAGI. The ends were cut back, 2 bases at V and 6 bases at J, with 18 bases in the middle. In DNA form, the CDR3 reads TGTGCCAGCAGTTACGGTTTTGGGGCTAGAAGGGATACGCAGTATTTT. It specifies CASSYGFGARRDTQYF.

In its sample, this clonotype was seen a few times. The chain uses TRBV15 and TRBJ2-1; D is undetermined. The DNA end is more similar to TRBJ2-7, so the J call may be wrong. CDR1 and CDR2 from the germline V gene are LNHNV and YYDKDF (reference sequence). The CDR3 is 11 residues long. The CDR3: CATSGYNEQYF. CDR3 DNA: TGTGCCACCAGCGGGTACAATGAGCAGTACTTC.

CDR3 nucleotides: TGCGCCAGCAGCCCTAGCAAGATCCTGGCGGGGGGTGGCTACACCTTC. This sequence encodes CASSPSKILAGGGYTF. This chain joins TRBV5-1 and TRBJ1-2, with a possible D match to TRBD1 (5 bases). Germline assignment: CDR1 SGHRS and CDR2 YFSETQ. CDR3 length: 16 residues. V lost 4 bases to trimming and J lost 7 bases, with 23 bases between them. Drawing the rest from reference TRBV5-1 and TRBJ1-2, the complete variable domain is KAGVTQTPRYLIKTRGQQVTLSCSPISGHRSVSWYQQTPGQGLQFLFEYFSETQRNKGNFPGRFSGRQFSNSRSEMNVSTLELGDSALYLCASSPSKILAGGGYTFGSGTRLTVV.

The rearrangement links TRBV27 to TRBJ2-1, with 7 nucleotides matching TRBD2. The CDR3 has 17 residues. Unmatched junction bases numbered 14, after V lost 6 bases and J lost 3 bases. CDR1 and CDR2 (germline): MNHEY, SMNVEV (reference sequence). This CDR3 reads CASRPNSAGSLYNEQFF. DNA of the CDR3: TGTGCCAGCAGACCCAATTCAGCGGGGAGTCTCTACAATGAGCAGTTCTTC.

This clonotype was counted between two and nine times. The chain links TRBV7-8 to TRBJ2-6; D gene ambiguous. The germline V gene encodes CDR1 SGHVS and CDR2 FQNEAQ. CDR3 length: 16 amino acids. V was trimmed by 1 base and J by 0 bases, leaving 7 bases between them. CDR3 residues: CASSLVKGSGANVLTF. The DNA of the CDR3 is TGTGCCAGCAGCTTAGTCAAGGGCTCTGGGGCCAACGTCCTGACTTTC. The whole variable domain, filled in from reference TRBV7-8 and TRBJ2-6, reads GAGVSQSPRYKVAKRGQDVALRCDPISGHVSLFWYQQALGQGPEFLTYFQNEAQLDKSGLPSDRFFAERPEGSVSTLKIQRTQQEDSAVYLCASSLVKGSGANVLTFGAGSRLTVL.

The V call is TRBV10-1, the J call TRBJ2-5, with 10 bases identical to TRBD2. The CDR3 consists of 16 residues. J lost 1 base, V lost 2 bases, and 4 bases had no gene match. Germline V gives CDR1 WNHNN, CDR2 SYGVQD (reference sequence). CDR3 in amino acids: CASSEGTSDTQETQYF. The CDR3 DNA reads TGCGCCAGCAGTGAGGGGACTAGCGATACCCAAGAGACCCAGTACTTC.

The chain has TRBV6-1 and TRBJ2-1; a weak D match, TRBD2 (6 bases). This CDR3 region has 14 residues. Trimming took off 9 bases at V and 5 bases at J, with 17 bases between the two ends. CDR1 and CDR2 from the germline V gene are MNHNS and SASEGT. The CDR3 loop is CASQRWGDDNEQFF. DNA of the CDR3: TGTGCCAGTCAGAGATGGGGGGATGACAATGAGCAGTTCTTC.

The J gene is TRBJ2-2, the V gene TRBV5-1; 9 bases map to TRBD1. The ends lost 9 bases at V and 4 bases at J; junction bases unmatched: 7. Germline V CDR1 and CDR2: SGHRS, YFSETQ. The CDR3 contains 14 residues. Written as DNA, the CDR3 is TGCGCCACCAACAGGGGGCTGGGCACCGGGGAGCTGTTTTTT. It translates to CATNRGLGTGELFF.

This clonotype has a single count. The chain uses TRBV29-1 and TRBJ1-2; no clear D gene. Germline V gives CDR1 SQVTM, CDR2 ANQGSEA. This CDR3 spans 13 amino acids. V was shortened by 2 bases and J by 0 bases, with 7 bases between the two germline ends. In DNA, the CDR3 is TGCAGCGTTGAACGCAGGTCTAACTATGGCTACACCTTC. It translates to CSVERRSNYGYTF.

This clonotype was observed a single time. The chain has TRBV9 and TRBJ1-1, with a tentative D call TRBD1 (6 bases). V shed 2 bases and J shed 6 bases, with 17 bases lying between them. The CDR3 spans 15 residues. Germline V gene data show CDR1 as SGDLS and CDR2 as YYNGEE. Here the CDR3 DNA reads TGTGCCAGCAGCGTCTCGGCAGGGGCTTCTTCTGAAGCTTTCTTT. Translating gives CASSVSAGASSEAFF.

This chain joins TRBV12-3 or TRBV12-4 and TRBJ1-6; D is unclear. V lost 3 bases to trimming and J lost 11 bases, with 14 bases between them. CDR3 size: 14 residues. The chain's CDR3 is CASSLDAARTPLHF. For the CDR3, the DNA is TGTGCCAGCAGTTTGGACGCGGCGAGAACACCCCTCCACTTT.

The chain uses TRBV12-3 or TRBV12-4 and TRBJ2-3; 7 bases are shared with TRBD1. J gave up 13 bases and V 4 bases, and 26 bases lay outside the gene matches. The CDR3 consists of 18 residues. In DNA form, the CDR3 reads TGTGCCAGCAGTTGGAGACAGGGCGGCAGAGTGGGCACAGATATGGAGTATTTT. It codes for CASSWRQGGRVGTDMEYF.